The 24 T cell receptor beta chains given below trace back to one sample, sequenced in a study of blood T cell repertoires in COVID-19. Profiled with immunoSEQ multiplex PCR; TCRdb holds only in-frame clones, not every one. This sample has 340,000 or so clones, with approximately 86% found just once. Sample: PBMCs or T cells enriched from blood (not recorded which). The receptors originated from a woman aged 35 to 49 with acute COVID-19.

This sequence joins TRBV6-4 and TRBJ2-1; TRBD2 matches at 9 bases. The J segment lost 5 bases and the V segment lost 8 bases, leaving 19 bases of the junction unmatched. The CDR3 spans 18 residues. Germline V gene data show CDR1 as MRHNA and CDR2 as SNTAGT. The CDR3 spells CASEDQSGSGGPNNEQFF. As DNA, the CDR3 is TGTGCCAGCGAGGACCAAAGTGGGAGCGGGGGGCCCAACAATGAGCAGTTCTTC.

This clone was observed a handful of times. The CDR3 DNA follows: TGTGCCAGCAGCTTAGACCCGGCAGGGGCCCAAGGCTACACCTTC. Its protein product is CASSLDPAGAQGYTF. The chain uses TRBV11-2 and TRBJ1-2, with D possibly TRBD1 on 6 matching bases. Germline V lookup: CDR1 SGHAT, CDR2 FQNNGV. The CDR3 covers 15 residues. Deletions cut 0 bases from V and 8 bases from J, with 16 bases between. The full variable domain, with the rest looked up from reference TRBV11-2 and TRBJ1-2, is EAGVAQSPRYKIIEKRQSVAFWCNPISGHATLYWYQQILGQGPKLLIQFQNNGVVDDSQLPKDRFSAERLKGVDSTLKIQPAKLEDSAVYLCASSLDPAGAQGYTFGSGTRLTVV.

The chain recombines TRBV19 with TRBJ2-7, with 11 bases fitting TRBD2. CDR1 and CDR2 (germline): LNHDA, SQIVND (reference sequence). This CDR3 contains 14 residues. Losses at the gene ends were 7 bases for V and 6 bases for J; bases not matched to a gene: 8. Written as DNA, the CDR3 is TGTGCCAGTAACGTAGCGGGGGGGCCCCTCGAGCAGTACTTC. It is translated as CASNVAGGPLEQYF.

The chain links TRBV27 to TRBJ2-5, with TRBD1 identical over 9 bases. The germline V gene has CDR1 MNHEY and CDR2 SMNVEV (reference sequence). The CDR3 loop spans 15 amino acids. With V trimmed by 5 bases and J by 3 bases, 7 bases remained unmatched. The CDR3 reads CASSPPGTGKETQYF. The CDR3 coding sequence is TGTGCCAGCAGTCCCCCCGGGACAGGGAAAGAGACCCAGTACTTC.

The rearrangement links TRBV5-5 to TRBJ2-5; 10 nucleotides agree with TRBD2. The length of the CDR3 is 14 residues. Germline V gene data show CDR1 as SGHKS and CDR2 as YYEKEE (reference sequence). J gave up 3 bases and V 3 bases, and 2 bases lay outside the gene matches. The CDR3 loop reads CASSWGLAKETQYF. CDR3 bases: TGTGCCAGCAGCTGGGGACTAGCGAAAGAGACCCAGTACTTC. The whole variable domain, remainder taken from reference TRBV5-5 and TRBJ2-5, is DAGVTQSPTHLIKTRGQQVTLRCSPISGHKSVSWYQQVLGQGPQFIFQYYEKEERGRGNFPDRFSARQFPNYSSELNVNALLLGDSALYLCASSWGLAKETQYFGPGTRLLVL.

This sequence joins TRBV7-9 and TRBJ2-1, with TRBD1 identical over 7 bases. Germline loops: CDR1 SEHNR, CDR2 FQNEAQ (reference sequence). The CDR3 has 15 amino acids. V shed 3 bases and J 3 bases; nucleotides not matched to a gene: 5. For the CDR3, the DNA is TGTGCCAGCAGCTTTAGGTCAGGGGGCTACAATGAGCAGTTCTTC. Residues: CASSFRSGGYNEQFF.

The rearrangement links TRBV5-6 to TRBJ2-1; perhaps TRBD2 as D (5 bases). The germline V and J ends were trimmed by 0 bases and 7 bases, with 8 bases remaining between them. The CDR3 contains 13 residues. Germline CDR1 reads SGHDT; CDR2 reads YYEEEE. The DNA of the CDR3 is TGTGCCAGCAGCTTGGCTAGCCCTAATGAGCAGTTCTTC. It codes for CASSLASPNEQFF.

The chain is built from TRBV9 and TRBJ2-7; 8 bases fit TRBD1. The CDR3 is 16 amino acids. J was trimmed by 3 bases and V by 4 bases; bases with no gene match: 12. The V gene's germline CDR1 is SGDLS and CDR2 YYNGEE. The CDR3 region is CASSPSGQGWVYEQYF. The CDR3 nucleotides are TGTGCCAGCAGCCCCTCCGGACAGGGTTGGGTCTACGAGCAGTACTTC.

The chain joins TRBV5-5 to TRBJ2-3; D unclear. V lost 0 bases and J lost 4, with 9 bases in between. This CDR3 has 14 amino acids. In germline, CDR1 is SGHKS, CDR2 YYEKEE (reference sequence). The CDR3 bases are TGTGCCAGCAGCTTGGCGTACGGTCCAGATACGCAGTATTTT. This sequence encodes CASSLAYGPDTQYF.

As for this clone: Different DNA sequences within this sample yield the same CDR3. The chain has TRBV19 and TRBJ2-7; 12 bases agree with TRBD2. V lost 9 bases to trimming and J lost 1 base; unmatched junction nucleotides: 4. The CDR3 contains 14 residues. Germline V lookup: CDR1 LNHDA, CDR2 SQIVND (reference sequence). The CDR3 loop is CASRLAGVSYEQYF. The CDR3 coding sequence is TGTGCCAGCCGACTAGCGGGAGTTTCCTACGAGCAGTACTTC.

CDR3 protein: CASSSRAGGPNEQFF. Written as DNA, the CDR3 is TGTGCCAGCAGCTCCCGGGCGGGGGGGCCCAATGAGCAGTTCTTC. The chain recombines TRBV6-5 with TRBJ2-1, with 9 bases aligning to TRBD2. The CDR3 consists of 15 residues. V lost 6 bases and J lost 6; bases outside the gene matches: 9. CDR1 MNHEY and CDR2 SVGAGI come from the germline V gene.

The chain uses TRBV6-5 and TRBJ2-7; 10 positions agree with TRBD1. The CDR3 is made up of 15 amino acids. The germline gives CDR1 MNHEY, CDR2 SVGAGI. V was pared by 5 bases and J by 4 bases, with 8 bases of the junction left unmatched. The CDR3 DNA sequence: TGTGCCAGCAGTAACCGGGACAGGGGTGCGTACGAGCAGTACTTC. Translating it yields CASSNRDRGAYEQYF.

The J gene is TRBJ1-1, the V gene TRBV12-5, with TRBD1 as a possible D gene (6 bases). The CDR3 is made up of 16 amino acids. CDR1 and CDR2 (germline): LGHNT, FRNRAP. The germline V and J ends were trimmed by 4 bases and 0 bases, with 15 bases remaining between them. The CDR3 region has the DNA TGTGCTAGTGGTTCCCCGGACAGCCAGATGAACACTGAAGCTTTCTTT. Protein product: CASGSPDSQMNTEAFF.

The V call is TRBV7-2, the J call TRBJ1-6; possibly TRBD1 for D (6 bases). Germline V gene lookup returns CDR1 SGHTA and CDR2 FQGNSA. CDR3 length equals 15 residues. Trimming took 4 bases from V and 0 from J, leaving 7 bases between them. The CDR3 DNA reads TGTGCCAGCAGCTCGGACAGCTCCTATAATTCACCCCTCCACTTT. This encodes CASSSDSSYNSPLHF.

The table lists this clone with many counts. This chain connects TRBV28 to TRBJ2-3, with D maybe TRBD2 (5 bases). Germline V gene sequence: CDR1 MDHEN, CDR2 SYDVKM. The CDR3 spans 16 residues. V was shortened by 3 bases and J by 5 bases, with 18 bases between the two germline ends. As DNA, the CDR3 is TGTGCCAGCAGTTTCGTCGGCGGGTTGGCCAAAGATACGCAGTATTTT. It specifies CASSFVGGLAKDTQYF.

This chain uses TRBV4-2 with TRBJ2-1, with 15 bases fitting TRBD2. With 1 base clipped from V and 8 bases from J, the junction kept 6 bases outside the gene matches. The CDR3 extends over 17 amino acids. The germline gives CDR1 LGHNA, CDR2 YNFKEQ. The CDR3 loop is CASSQGTSGRGQHEQFF. CDR3 in DNA: TGTGCCAGCAGCCAAGGGACTAGCGGGAGGGGCCAGCATGAGCAGTTCTTC.

This chain connects TRBV6-2 or TRBV6-3 to TRBJ1-5, with TRBD1 matching over 10 bases. The CDR3 sequence is 19 residues long. With V trimmed by 0 bases and J by 1 base, 9 bases remained unmatched. Germline V CDR1 and CDR2: MNHEY, SVGEGT. CDR3 amino acids: CASSYSFRDRGTSNQPQHF. The CDR3 DNA reads as TGTGCCAGCAGTTACTCCTTCCGGGACAGGGGAACCAGCAATCAGCCCCAGCATTTT.

V is TRBV28 and J is TRBJ2-7; TRBD1 agrees at 8 bases. Germline-derived CDR1 and CDR2 are MDHEN and SYDVKM. The CDR3 spans 14 residues. The V segment lost 6 bases and the J segment 6 bases; nucleotides outside the gene matches: 10. The CDR3 is CASRTGGTRPEQYF. CDR3 nucleotides: TGTGCCAGCAGAACAGGGGGGACCCGCCCCGAGCAGTACTTC.

The chain joins TRBV9 to TRBJ1-2; D remains unclear. The length of the CDR3 is 12 residues. Trimming cost V 3 bases and J 4 bases, with 7 bases left between them. Germline V lookup: CDR1 SGDLS, CDR2 YYNGEE. CDR3 DNA sequence: TGTGCCAGCAGCGCGACAAGCTATGGCTACACCTTC. Encoded protein: CASSATSYGYTF.

This chain connects TRBV5-1 to TRBJ2-6; TRBD1 agrees at 10 bases. Germline CDR1 is SGHRS and CDR2 is YFSETQ. V lost 3 bases and J lost 0; bases outside the gene matches: 9. The CDR3 totals 19 residues. The CDR3 DNA reads TGCGCCAGCAGCTGGGACAGGGGAGGATATGTCTCTGGGGCCAACGTCCTGACTTTC. Residues: CASSWDRGGYVSGANVLTF. Combining the CDR3 with reference TRBV5-1 and TRBJ2-6 gives the whole variable domain KAGVTQTPRYLIKTRGQQVTLSCSPISGHRSVSWYQQTPGQGLQFLFEYFSETQRNKGNFPGRFSGRQFSNSRSEMNVSTLELGDSALYLCASSWDRGGYVSGANVLTFGAGSRLTVL.

The chain recombines TRBV14 with TRBJ2-5; D possibly corresponds to TRBD2 (5 bases). The CDR3 runs to 15 residues. Between the trimmed V and J ends, which lost 3 bases and 5 bases, there was a span of 16 bases. Germline-derived CDR1 and CDR2 are SGHDN and FVKESK. CDR3 coding DNA: TGTGCCAGCAGCCATGGACCACGAAGGAGGGAGACCCAGTACTTC. Its protein is CASSHGPRRRETQYF.

The rearrangement uses TRBV5-8 and TRBJ1-1; D possibly corresponds to TRBD1 (6 bases). Trimming took 6 bases from V and 1 from J, leaving 10 bases between them. The germline gives CDR1 SGHTS, CDR2 YDEGEE. The CDR3 loop spans 13 amino acids. The CDR3 coding sequence is TGTGCCAGCAAAAACAGGGCGAACACTGAAGCTTTCTTT. It codes for CASKNRANTEAFF.

The chain combines TRBV4-3 with TRBJ2-3; unclear D gene. Trimming shortened V by 1 base and J by 4 bases, and 15 bases separated the two germline ends. The CDR3 covers 16 residues. Germline CDR1 reads LGHNA; CDR2 reads YSLEER. CDR3 in amino acids: CASSQGPAQRPDTQYF. Here the CDR3 DNA reads TGCGCCAGCAGCCAAGGCCCGGCCCAGCGTCCAGATACGCAGTATTTT.

V gene TRBV3-1 (or the pseudogene TRBV3-2) combines with J gene TRBJ2-2; 10 nucleotides match TRBD2. Germline loops: CDR1 LGHDT, CDR2 YNNKEL (reference sequence). The CDR3 sequence is 14 residues long. V dropped 6 bases and J dropped 5; count of bases not matched to a gene: 3. CDR3: CASRGLAPTGELFF. CDR3 sequence (DNA): TGTGCCAGCAGGGGACTAGCGCCGACCGGGGAGCTGTTTTTT.